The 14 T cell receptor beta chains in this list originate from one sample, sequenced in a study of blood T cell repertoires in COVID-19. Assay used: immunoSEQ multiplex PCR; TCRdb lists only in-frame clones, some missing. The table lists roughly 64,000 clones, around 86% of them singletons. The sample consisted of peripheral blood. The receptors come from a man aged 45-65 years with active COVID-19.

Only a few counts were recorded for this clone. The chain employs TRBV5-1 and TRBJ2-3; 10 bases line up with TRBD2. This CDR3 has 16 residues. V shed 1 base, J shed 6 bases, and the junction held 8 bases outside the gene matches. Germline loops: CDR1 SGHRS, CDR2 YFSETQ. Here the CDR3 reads CASSLQSRLAGDTQYF. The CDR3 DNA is TGCGCCAGCAGCTTGCAGTCCAGACTAGCGGGCGATACGCAGTATTTT.

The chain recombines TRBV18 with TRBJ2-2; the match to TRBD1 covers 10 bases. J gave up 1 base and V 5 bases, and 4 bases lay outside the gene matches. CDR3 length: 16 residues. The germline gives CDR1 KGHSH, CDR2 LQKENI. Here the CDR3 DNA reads TGTGCCAGCTCAACGCGGACAGGGGGGAACACCGGGGAGCTGTTTTTT. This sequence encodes CASSTRTGGNTGELFF.

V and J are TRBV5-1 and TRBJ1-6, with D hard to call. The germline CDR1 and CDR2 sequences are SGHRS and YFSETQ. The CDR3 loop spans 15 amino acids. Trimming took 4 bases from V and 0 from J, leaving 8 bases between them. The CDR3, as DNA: TGCGCCAGCAGCCGAGCCAACTCCTATAATTCACCCCTCCACTTT. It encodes CASSRANSYNSPLHF.

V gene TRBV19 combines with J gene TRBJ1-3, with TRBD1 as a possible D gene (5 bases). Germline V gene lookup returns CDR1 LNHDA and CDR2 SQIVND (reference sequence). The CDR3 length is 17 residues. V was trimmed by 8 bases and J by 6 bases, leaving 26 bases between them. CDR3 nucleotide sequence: TGTGCCAGTCAATCAGCAGCGGGGCGGACCGGTGAAAACACCATATATTTT. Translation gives CASQSAAGRTGENTIYF.

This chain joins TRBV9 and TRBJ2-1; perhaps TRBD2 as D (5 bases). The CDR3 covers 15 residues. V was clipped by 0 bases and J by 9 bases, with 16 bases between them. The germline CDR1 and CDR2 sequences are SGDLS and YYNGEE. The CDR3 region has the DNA TGTGCCAGCAGCGTAGAGAGCTCATTTGCGGGTGAGCAGTTCTTC. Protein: CASSVESSFAGEQFF.

The CDR3 DNA is TGTGCCAGTAGTATGGGCAGACAGCCCCAGCATTTT. Protein: CASSMGRQPQHF. V gene TRBV19 combines with J gene TRBJ1-5; D uncertain. Between the trimmed V and J ends, which lost 3 bases and 7 bases, there was a span of 7 bases. CDR3 length: 12 amino acids. Germline V gene lookup returns CDR1 LNHDA and CDR2 SQIVND (reference sequence). The whole variable domain, filled in from reference TRBV19 and TRBJ1-5, reads DGGITQSPKYLFRKEGQNVTLSCEQNLNHDAMYWYRQDPGQGLRLIYYSQIVNDFQKGDIAEGYSVSREKKESFPLTVTSAQKNPTAFYLCASSMGRQPQHFGDGTRLSIL.

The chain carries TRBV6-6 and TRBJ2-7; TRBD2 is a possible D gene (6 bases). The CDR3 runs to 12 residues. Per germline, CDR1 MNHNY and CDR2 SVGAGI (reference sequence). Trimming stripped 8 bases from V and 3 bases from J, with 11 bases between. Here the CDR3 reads CASSAGIYEQYF. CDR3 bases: TGTGCCAGCTCGGCGGGGATCTACGAGCAGTACTTC.

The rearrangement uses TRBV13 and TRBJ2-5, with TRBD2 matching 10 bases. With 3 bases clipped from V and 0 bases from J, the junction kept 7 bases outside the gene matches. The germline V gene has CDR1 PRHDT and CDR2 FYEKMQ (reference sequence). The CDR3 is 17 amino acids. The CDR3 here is CASSLVSGGRNQETQYF. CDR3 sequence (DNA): TGTGCCAGCAGCTTGGTTAGCGGGGGGCGCAACCAAGAGACCCAGTACTTC. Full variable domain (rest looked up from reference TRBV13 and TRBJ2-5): AAGVIQSPRHLIKEKRETATLKCYPIPRHDTVYWYQQGPGQDPQFLISFYEKMQSDKGSIPDRFSAQQFSDYHSELNMSSLELGDSALYFCASSLVSGGRNQETQYFGPGTRLLVL.

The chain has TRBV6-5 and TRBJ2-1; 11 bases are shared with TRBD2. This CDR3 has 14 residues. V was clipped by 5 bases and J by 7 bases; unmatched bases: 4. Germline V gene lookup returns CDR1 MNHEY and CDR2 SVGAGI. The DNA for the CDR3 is TGTGCCAGCAGTAGACTAGCGGGGAGGAATGAGCAGTTCTTC. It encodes CASSRLAGRNEQFF.

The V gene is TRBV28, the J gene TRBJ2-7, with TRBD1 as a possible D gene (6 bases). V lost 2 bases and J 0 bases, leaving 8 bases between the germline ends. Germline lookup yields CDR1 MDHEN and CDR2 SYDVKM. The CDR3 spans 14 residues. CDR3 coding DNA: TGTGCCAGCAGTTTACAGGGGAGCTCCTACGAGCAGTACTTC. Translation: CASSLQGSSYEQYF. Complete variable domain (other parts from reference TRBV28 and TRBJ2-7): DVKVTQSSRYLVKRTGEKVFLECVQDMDHENMFWYRQDPGLGLRLIYFSYDVKMKEKGDIPEGYSVSREKKERFSLILESASTNQTSMYLCASSLQGSSYEQYFGPGTRLTVT.

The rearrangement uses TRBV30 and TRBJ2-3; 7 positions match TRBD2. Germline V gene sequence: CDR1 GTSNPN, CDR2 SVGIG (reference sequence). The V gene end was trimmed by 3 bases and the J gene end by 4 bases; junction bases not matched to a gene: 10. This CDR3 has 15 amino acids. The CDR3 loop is CAWRSVERDADTQYF. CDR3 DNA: TGTGCCTGGAGGTCGGTGGAGCGGGACGCAGATACGCAGTATTTT.

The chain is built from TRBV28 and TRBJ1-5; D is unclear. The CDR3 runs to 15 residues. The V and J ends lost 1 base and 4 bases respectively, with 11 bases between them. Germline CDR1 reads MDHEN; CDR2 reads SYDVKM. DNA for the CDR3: TGTGCCAGCAGTTTATCGGGGTCTCGTAATCAGCCCCAGCATTTT. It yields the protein CASSLSGSRNQPQHF.

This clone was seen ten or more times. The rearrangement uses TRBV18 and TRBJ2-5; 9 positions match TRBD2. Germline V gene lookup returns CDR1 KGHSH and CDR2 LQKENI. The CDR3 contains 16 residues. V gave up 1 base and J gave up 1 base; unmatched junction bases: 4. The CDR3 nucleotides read TGTGCCAGCTCACCACGGGCTAGCGGGGTCCAAGAGACCCAGTACTTC. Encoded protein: CASSPRASGVQETQYF.

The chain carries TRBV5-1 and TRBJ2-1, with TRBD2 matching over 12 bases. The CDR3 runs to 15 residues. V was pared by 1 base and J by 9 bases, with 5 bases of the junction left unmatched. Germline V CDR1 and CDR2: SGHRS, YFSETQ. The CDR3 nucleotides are TGCGCCAGCAGCTTGACTAGCGGGGGGATTGGTGAGCAGTTCTTC. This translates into CASSLTSGGIGEQFF.